The rows below give T cell receptor beta chains drawn from one sample of a study of CD8+ T cells in alopecia areata. Produced via immunoSEQ multiplex PCR; TCRdb's table is partial and in-frame only. The table includes hundreds of thousands of clones, 60% detected once. The specimen comprised CD4+ T cells sorted from blood, sampled around week 54, from a patient treated with tofacitinib. All receptors derive from a human donor with alopecia areata. Both conserved end residues are part of each CDR3. A D gene is named only where the DNA matches it firmly. Expanded clones are given a class, and other clones once, few, many or no size at all.

CDR3aa	CDR3nt	v_gene	abundance	d_gene	j_gene
CASSSGSDSQETQYF	TGTGCCAGCAGCTCCGGGTCCGACAGCCAAGAGACCCAGTACTTC	TRBV7-2	once	-	TRBJ2-5
CAWRGTLTGLKNIQYF	TGTGCCTGGAGGGGGACTCTAACGGGGCTAAAAAACATTCAGTACTTC	TRBV30	-	-	TRBJ2-4
CASSTIQETQYF	TGTGCCAGCTCGACCATCCAAGAGACCCAGTACTTC	TRBV27	few	-	TRBJ2-5
CASSHYKRQPQHF	TGTGCCAGCAGCCATTATAAGCGCCAGCCCCAGCATTTT	TRBV14	few	-	TRBJ1-5
CASSGERTGNTIYF	TGTGCCAGCAGTGGAGAGAGGACTGGAAACACCATATATTTT	TRBV25-1	-	-	TRBJ1-3
CASRPELAPYNEQFF	TGCGCCAGCAGACCAGAGCTAGCGCCGTACAATGAGCAGTTCTTC	TRBV5-1	-	-	TRBJ2-1
CASSLAGTGIRVAFF	TGCGCCAGCAGCTTGGCTGGGACAGGGATACGAGTAGCTTTCTTT	TRBV5-1	-	TRBD1	TRBJ1-1
CASSSQDSGNTIYF	TGTGCCAGCAGCTCGCAGGACTCTGGAAACACCATATATTTT	TRBV7-9	-	-	TRBJ1-3
CASSQEGSGEKLFF	TGCGCCAGCAGCCAAGAGGGGTCAGGCGAAAAACTGTTTTTT	TRBV4-3	-	-	TRBJ1-4
CASSVAGNTNTEAFF	TGTGCCAGCAGCGTCGCAGGGAACACGAACACTGAAGCTTTCTTT	TRBV9	-	-	TRBJ1-1
CSVEVRQARNIQYF	TGCAGCGTTGAAGTACGACAGGCTAGGAACATTCAGTACTTC	TRBV29-1	few	-	TRBJ2-4
CASSPYGGQGGYNEQFF	TGTGCCAGCAGCCCCTATGGGGGACAGGGGGGATACAATGAGCAGTTCTTC	TRBV7-9	-	TRBD1	TRBJ2-1
CSVDRGHEQYF	TGCAGCGTGGACAGGGGCCACGAGCAGTACTTC	TRBV29-1	-	TRBD1	TRBJ2-7
CSATPGGSLMNTEAFF	TGCAGCGCTACCCCCGGGGGATCCCTTATGAACACTGAAGCTTTCTTT	TRBV29-1	once	-	TRBJ1-1